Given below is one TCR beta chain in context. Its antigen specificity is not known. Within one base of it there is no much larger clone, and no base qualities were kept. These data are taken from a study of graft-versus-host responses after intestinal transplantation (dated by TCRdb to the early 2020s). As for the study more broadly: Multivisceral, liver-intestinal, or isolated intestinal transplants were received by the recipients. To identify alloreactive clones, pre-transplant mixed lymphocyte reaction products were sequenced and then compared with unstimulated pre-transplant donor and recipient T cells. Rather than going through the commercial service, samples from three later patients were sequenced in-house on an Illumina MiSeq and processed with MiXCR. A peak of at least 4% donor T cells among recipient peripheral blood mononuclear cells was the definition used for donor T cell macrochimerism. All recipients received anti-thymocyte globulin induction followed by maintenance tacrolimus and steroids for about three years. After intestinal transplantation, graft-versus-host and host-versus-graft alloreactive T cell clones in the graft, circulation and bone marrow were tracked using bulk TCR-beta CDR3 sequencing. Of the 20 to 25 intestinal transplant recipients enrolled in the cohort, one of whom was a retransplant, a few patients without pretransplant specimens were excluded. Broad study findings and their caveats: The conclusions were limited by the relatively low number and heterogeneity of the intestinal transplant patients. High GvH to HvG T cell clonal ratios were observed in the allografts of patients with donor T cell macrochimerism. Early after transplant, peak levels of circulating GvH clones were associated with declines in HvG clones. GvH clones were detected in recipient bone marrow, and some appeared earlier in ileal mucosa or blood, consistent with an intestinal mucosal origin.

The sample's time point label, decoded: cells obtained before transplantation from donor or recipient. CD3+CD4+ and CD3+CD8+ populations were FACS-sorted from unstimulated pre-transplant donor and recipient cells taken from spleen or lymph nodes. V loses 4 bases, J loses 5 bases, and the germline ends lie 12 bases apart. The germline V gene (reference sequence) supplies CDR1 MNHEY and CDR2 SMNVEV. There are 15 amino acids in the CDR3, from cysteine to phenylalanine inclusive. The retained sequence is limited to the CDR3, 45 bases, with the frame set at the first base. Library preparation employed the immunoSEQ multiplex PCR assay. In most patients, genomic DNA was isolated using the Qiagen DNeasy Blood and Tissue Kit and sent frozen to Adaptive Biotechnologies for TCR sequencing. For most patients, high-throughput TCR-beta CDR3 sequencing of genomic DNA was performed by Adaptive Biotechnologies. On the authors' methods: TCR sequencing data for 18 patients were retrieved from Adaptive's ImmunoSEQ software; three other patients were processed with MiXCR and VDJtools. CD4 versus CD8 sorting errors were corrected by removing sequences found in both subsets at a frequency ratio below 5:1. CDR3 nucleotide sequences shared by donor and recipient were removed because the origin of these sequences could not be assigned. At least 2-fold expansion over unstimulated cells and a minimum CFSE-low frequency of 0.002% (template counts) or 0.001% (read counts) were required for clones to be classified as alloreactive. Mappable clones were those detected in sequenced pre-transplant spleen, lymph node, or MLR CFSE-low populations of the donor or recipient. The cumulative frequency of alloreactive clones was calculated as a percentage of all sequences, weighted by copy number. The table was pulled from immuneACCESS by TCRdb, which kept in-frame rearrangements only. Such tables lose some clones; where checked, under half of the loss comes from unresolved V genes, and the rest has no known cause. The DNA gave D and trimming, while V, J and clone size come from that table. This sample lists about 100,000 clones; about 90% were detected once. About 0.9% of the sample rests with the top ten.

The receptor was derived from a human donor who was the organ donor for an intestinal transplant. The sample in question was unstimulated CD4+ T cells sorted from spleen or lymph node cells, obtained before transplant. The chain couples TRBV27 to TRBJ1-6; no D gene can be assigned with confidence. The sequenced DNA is TGTGCCAGCAGTTACCGGAACGGCCATAATTCACCCCTCCACTTT. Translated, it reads CASSYRNGHNSPLHF.